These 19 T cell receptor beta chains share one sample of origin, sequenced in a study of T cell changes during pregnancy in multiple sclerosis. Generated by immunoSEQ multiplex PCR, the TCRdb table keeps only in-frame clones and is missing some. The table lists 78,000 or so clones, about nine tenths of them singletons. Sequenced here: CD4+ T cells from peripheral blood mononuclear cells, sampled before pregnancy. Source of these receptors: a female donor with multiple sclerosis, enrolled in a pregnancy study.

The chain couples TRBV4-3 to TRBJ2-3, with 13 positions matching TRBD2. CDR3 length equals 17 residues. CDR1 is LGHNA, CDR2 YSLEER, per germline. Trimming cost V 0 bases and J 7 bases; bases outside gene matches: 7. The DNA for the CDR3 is TGCGCCAGCAGCCAAGATCCCACTAGCGGGGGGGCAAATACGCAGTATTTT. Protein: CASSQDPTSGGANTQYF.

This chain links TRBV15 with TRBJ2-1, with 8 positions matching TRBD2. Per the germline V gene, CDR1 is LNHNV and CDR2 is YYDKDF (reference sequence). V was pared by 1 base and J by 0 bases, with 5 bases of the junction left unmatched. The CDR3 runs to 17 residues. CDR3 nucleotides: TGTGCCACCAGCAGAGGCGCGGGACTAGACTCCTACAATGAGCAGTTCTTC. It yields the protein CATSRGAGLDSYNEQFF.

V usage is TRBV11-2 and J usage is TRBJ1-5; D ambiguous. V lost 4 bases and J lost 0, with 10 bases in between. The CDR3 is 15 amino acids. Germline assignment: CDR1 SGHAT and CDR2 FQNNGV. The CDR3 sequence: CASSSEGVSNQPQHF. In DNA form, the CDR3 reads TGTGCCAGCAGCTCGGAGGGTGTTAGCAATCAGCCCCAGCATTTT. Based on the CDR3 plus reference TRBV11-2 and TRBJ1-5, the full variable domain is EAGVAQSPRYKIIEKRQSVAFWCNPISGHATLYWYQQILGQGPKLLIQFQNNGVVDDSQLPKDRFSAERLKGVDSTLKIQPAKLEDSAVYLCASSSEGVSNQPQHFGDGTRLSIL.

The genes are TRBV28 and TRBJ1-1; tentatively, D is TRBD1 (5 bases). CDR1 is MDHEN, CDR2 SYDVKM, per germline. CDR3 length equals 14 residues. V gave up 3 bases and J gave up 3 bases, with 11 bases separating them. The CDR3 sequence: CASSFQGRYTEAFF. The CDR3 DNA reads TGTGCCAGCAGTTTCCAGGGTCGATACACTGAAGCTTTCTTT.

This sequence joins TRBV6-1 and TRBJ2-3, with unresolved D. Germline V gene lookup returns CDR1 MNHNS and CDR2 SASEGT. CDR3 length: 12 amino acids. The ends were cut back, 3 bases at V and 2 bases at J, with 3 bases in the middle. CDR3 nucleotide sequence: TGTGCCAGCAGTGATCTCACAGATACGCAGTATTTT. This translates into CASSDLTDTQYF.

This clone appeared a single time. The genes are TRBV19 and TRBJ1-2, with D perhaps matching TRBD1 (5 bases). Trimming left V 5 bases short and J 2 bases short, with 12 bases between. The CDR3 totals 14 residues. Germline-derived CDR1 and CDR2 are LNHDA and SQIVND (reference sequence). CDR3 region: CASSPLQENYGYTF. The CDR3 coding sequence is TGTGCCAGTAGTCCGCTACAGGAGAACTATGGCTACACCTTC. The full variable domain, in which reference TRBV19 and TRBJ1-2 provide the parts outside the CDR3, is DGGITQSPKYLFRKEGQNVTLSCEQNLNHDAMYWYRQDPGQGLRLIYYSQIVNDFQKGDIAEGYSVSREKKESFPLTVTSAQKNPTAFYLCASSPLQENYGYTFGSGTRLTVV.

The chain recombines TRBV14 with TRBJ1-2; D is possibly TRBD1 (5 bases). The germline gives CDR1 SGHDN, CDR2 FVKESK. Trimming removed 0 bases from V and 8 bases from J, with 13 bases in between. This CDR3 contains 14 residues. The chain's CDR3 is CASSQEGRGRGYTF. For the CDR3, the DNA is TGTGCCAGCAGCCAAGAAGGGAGGGGTCGGGGCTACACCTTC.

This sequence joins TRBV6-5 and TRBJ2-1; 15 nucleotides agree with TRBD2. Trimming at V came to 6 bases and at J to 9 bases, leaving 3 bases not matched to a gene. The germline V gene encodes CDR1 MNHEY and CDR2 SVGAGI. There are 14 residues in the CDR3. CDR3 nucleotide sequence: TGTGCCAGCAGGGGACTAGCGGGAGGCGGTGAGCAGTTCTTC. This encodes CASRGLAGGGEQFF.

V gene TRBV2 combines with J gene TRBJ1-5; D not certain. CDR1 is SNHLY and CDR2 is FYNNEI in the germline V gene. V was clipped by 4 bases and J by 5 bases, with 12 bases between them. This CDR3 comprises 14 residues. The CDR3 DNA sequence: TGTGCCAGCAGTGGACTACAGAGGGATCAGCCCCAGCATTTT. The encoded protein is CASSGLQRDQPQHF.

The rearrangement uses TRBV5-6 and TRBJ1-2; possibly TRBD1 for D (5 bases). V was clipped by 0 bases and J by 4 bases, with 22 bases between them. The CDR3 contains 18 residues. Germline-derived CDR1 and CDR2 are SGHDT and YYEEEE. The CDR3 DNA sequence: TGTGCCAGCAGCTTGGTTGTGACAGACCCTGAAAGTACCTATGGCTACACCTTC. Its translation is CASSLVVTDPESTYGYTF.

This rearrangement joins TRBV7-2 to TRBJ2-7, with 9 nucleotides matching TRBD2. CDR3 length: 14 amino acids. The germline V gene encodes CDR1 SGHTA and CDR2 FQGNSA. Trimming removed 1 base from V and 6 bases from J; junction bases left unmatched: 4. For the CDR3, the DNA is TGTGCCAGCAGCTTAGGGGCGGGGGGGCGCGAGCAGTACTTC. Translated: CASSLGAGGREQYF. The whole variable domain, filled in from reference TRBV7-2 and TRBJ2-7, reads GAGVSQSPSNKVTEKGKDVELRCDPISGHTALYWYRQSLGQGLEFLIYFQGNSAPDKSGLPSDRFSAERTGGSVSTLTIQRTQQEDSAVYLCASSLGAGGREQYFGPGTRLTVT.

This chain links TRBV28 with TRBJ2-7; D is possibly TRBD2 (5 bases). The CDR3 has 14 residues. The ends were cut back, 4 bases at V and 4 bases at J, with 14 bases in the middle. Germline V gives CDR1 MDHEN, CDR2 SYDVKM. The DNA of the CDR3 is TGTGCCAGCAGTTCCCTCGGACGGGGTTACGAGCAGTACTTC. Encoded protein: CASSSLGRGYEQYF.

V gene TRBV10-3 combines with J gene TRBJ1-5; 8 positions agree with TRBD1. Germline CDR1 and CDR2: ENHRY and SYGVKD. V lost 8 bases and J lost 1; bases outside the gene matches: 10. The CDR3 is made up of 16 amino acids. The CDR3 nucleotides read TGTGCCATCGCGCCAGACAGGGGACCGAGCAATCAGCCCCAGCATTTT. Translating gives CAIAPDRGPSNQPQHF.

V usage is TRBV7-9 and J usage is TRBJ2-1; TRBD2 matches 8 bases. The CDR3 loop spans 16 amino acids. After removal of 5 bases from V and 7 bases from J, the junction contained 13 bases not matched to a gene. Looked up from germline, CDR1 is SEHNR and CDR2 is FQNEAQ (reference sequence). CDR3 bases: TGTGCCAGCAGCCGTGAGGGAGGCGGGAGGACGAATGAGCAGTTCTTC. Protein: CASSREGGGRTNEQFF.

The CDR3 DNA reads TGTGCCAGCAGCTCCCAACTAGCGGGGTCCTACGAGCAGTACTTC. Protein product: CASSSQLAGSYEQYF. This chain joins TRBV7-9 and TRBJ2-7; TRBD2 matches at 10 bases. The length of the CDR3 is 15 residues. With V trimmed by 4 bases and J by 1 base, 4 bases remained unmatched. Germline V lookup: CDR1 SEHNR, CDR2 FQNEAQ (reference sequence).

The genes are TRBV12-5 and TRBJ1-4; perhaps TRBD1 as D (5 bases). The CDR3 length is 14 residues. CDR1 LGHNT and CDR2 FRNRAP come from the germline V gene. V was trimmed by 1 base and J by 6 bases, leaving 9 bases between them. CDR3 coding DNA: TGTGCTAGTGGTTTGGGACAGAGAGATGAAAAACTGTTTTTT. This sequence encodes CASGLGQRDEKLFF.

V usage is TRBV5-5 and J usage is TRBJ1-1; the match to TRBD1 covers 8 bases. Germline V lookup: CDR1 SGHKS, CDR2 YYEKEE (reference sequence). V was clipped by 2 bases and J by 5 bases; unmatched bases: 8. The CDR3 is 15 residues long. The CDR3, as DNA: TGTGCCAGCAGCTTTGGGGGACAGGTTCTGACTGAAGCTTTCTTT. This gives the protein CASSFGGQVLTEAFF.

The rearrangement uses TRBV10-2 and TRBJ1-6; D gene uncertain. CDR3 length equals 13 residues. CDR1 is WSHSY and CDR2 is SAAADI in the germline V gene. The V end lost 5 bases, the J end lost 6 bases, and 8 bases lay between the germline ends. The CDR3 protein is CASSPRLNSPLHF. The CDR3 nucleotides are TGCGCCAGCAGTCCGCGCCTTAATTCACCCCTCCACTTT.

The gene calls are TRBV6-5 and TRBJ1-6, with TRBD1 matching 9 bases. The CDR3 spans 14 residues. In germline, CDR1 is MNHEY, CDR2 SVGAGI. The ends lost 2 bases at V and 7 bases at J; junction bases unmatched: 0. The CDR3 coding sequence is TGTGCCAGCAGTTACGGGACAGGGAATTCACCCCTCCACTTT. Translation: CASSYGTGNSPLHF.